This T cell receptor (beta chain) derives from a study of shared clonotypes between healthy human individuals. Naive CD8 cells comprised CD45RO-negative, CCR7-positively selected cells, excluding terminally differentiated effector memory CD45RA+ cells. With regard to this clone: Its matching antigen is unknown.

The protocol was immunoSEQ multiplex PCR, while the TCRdb copy is restricted to in-frame clones and leaves out a portion. The top ten clones hold over 0.09% of a sample with around 600,000 clones, roughly 96% of them seen once. Study conclusions and caveats: The low donor count limited represented genetic and exposure-history diversity.

Germline assignment: CDR1 MGHRA and CDR2 YSYEKL. V lost 3 bases, J lost 5 bases, and 5 bases stayed unmatched. The CDR3 contains 15 residues. This TCR was recovered from a woman in her 30s in good health. Sequenced material: naive CD8+ T cells sorted from blood. The chain joins TRBV4-1 to TRBJ2-7; 12 nucleotides line up with TRBD2. The CDR3 coding sequence is TGCGCCAGCAGCCAGCTAGCGGGAGGGCACAACGAGCAGTACTTC. Translated, it gives CASSQLAGGHNEQYF.